These 27 T cell receptor beta chains were all obtained from the same sample, sequenced in a study of metastatic and nonmetastatic thyroid tumors. No treatment of any kind had been given to any patient before thyroid surgery. TCRdb re-analyzed the PCR reads using MiXCR. The repertoire holds about 59,000 clones, with just under 30% as singletons. Sequenced: blood. These receptors all stem from a female donor with papillary thyroid cancer or a benign thyroid nodule (not recorded which). Some clones in this sample may be carry-over from other donors' samples.

This clone was recorded a few times. CDR3 region: CSAMPGTSGTNEQFF. The CDR3 DNA is TGCAGTGCTATGCCCGGGACTAGCGGGACGAATGAGCAGTTCTTC. The V and J genes are TRBV20-1 and TRBJ2-1; TRBD2 matches at 13 bases. CDR3 length: 15 amino acids. Germline loops: CDR1 DFQATT, CDR2 SNEGSKA (reference sequence). V lost 4 bases and J lost 7; bases outside the gene matches: 7.

This chain joins TRBV24-1 and TRBJ1-2; weak D call: TRBD1 (6 bases). The germline V gene has CDR1 KGHDR and CDR2 SFDVKD. The CDR3 is 13 residues long. Trimming took off 9 bases at V and 4 bases at J, with 14 bases between the two ends. The CDR3 reads CATEPGRGYGYTF. The DNA for the CDR3 is TGTGCCACCGAACCTGGCAGGGGCTATGGCTACACCTTC.

This sequence joins TRBV6-1 and TRBJ1-6; 7 bases map to TRBD1. The CDR3 is 14 amino acids. After removal of 6 bases from V and 10 bases from J, the junction contained 9 bases not matched to a gene. Per the germline V gene, CDR1 is MNHNS and CDR2 is SASEGT. CDR3 coding DNA: TGTGCCAGCAGACGACAGGGAGGCGAATCACCCCTCCACTTT. This translates into CASRRQGGESPLHF.

This clone was picked up a small number of times. This rearrangement joins TRBV28 to TRBJ2-7; tentative D call: TRBD2 (5 bases). The V end lost 6 bases, the J end lost 3 bases, and 12 bases lay between the germline ends. From germline, CDR1 is MDHEN and CDR2 SYDVKM. The CDR3 is 13 amino acids. CDR3 DNA sequence: TGTGCCAGCAGGAAGAGCGGTCTCTACGAGCAGTACTTC. This gives the protein CASRKSGLYEQYF. The full variable domain, with the rest looked up from reference TRBV28 and TRBJ2-7, is DVKVTQSSRYLVKRTGEKVFLECVQDMDHENMFWYRQDPGLGLRLIYFSYDVKMKEKGDIPEGYSVSREKKERFSLILESASTNQTSMYLCASRKSGLYEQYFGPGTRLTVT.

The rearrangement uses TRBV2 and TRBJ1-6; D remains unclear. CDR3 length: 15 amino acids. Between the trimmed V and J ends, which lost 6 bases and 0 bases, there was a span of 9 bases. Germline-derived CDR1 and CDR2 are SNHLY and FYNNEI. The CDR3 spells CASRKVSSYNSPLHF. DNA for the CDR3: TGTGCCAGCAGGAAAGTTAGCTCCTATAATTCACCCCTCCACTTT.

The chain uses TRBV2 and TRBJ2-5; D possibly corresponds to TRBD2 (5 bases). The ends were cut back, 5 bases at V and 2 bases at J, with 9 bases in the middle. The CDR3 runs to 13 residues. Germline values: CDR1 SNHLY, CDR2 FYNNEI. This chain's CDR3 is CASSPTRQETQYF. The CDR3 DNA sequence: TGTGCCAGCAGTCCTACTAGGCAAGAGACCCAGTACTTC.

This clone was found a few times. V and J are TRBV7-9 and TRBJ2-7; 8 nucleotides align to TRBD1. Germline V gene lookup returns CDR1 SEHNR and CDR2 FQNEAQ (reference sequence). This CDR3 spans 14 amino acids. V lost 1 base to trimming and J lost 1 base; unmatched junction nucleotides: 0. This chain's CDR3 is CASSLGTGSYEQYF. The CDR3 bases are TGTGCCAGCAGCTTAGGGACAGGGTCCTACGAGCAGTACTTC. Based on the CDR3 plus reference TRBV7-9 and TRBJ2-7, the full variable domain is DTGVSQNPRHKITKRGQNVTFRCDPISEHNRLYWYRQTLGQGPEFLTYFQNEAQLEKSRLLSDRFSAERPKGSFSTLEIQRTEQGDSAMYLCASSLGTGSYEQYFGPGTRLTVT.

In DNA form, the CDR3 reads TGTGCCAGCAGCTTATTAGGTGGCAGCAACACCGGGGAGCTGTTTTTT. It yields the protein CASSLLGGSNTGELFF. The chain carries TRBV11-3 and TRBJ2-2; D unclear. CDR3 length equals 16 residues. Germline V lookup: CDR1 SGHNT, CDR2 YENEEA. V lost 2 bases to trimming and J lost 2 bases, with 12 bases between them.

This clone has ten or more counts. A much bigger clone sits one base away, suggesting this may be a read error. The same CDR3 can be traced to other DNA sequences in this sample. The chain combines TRBV20-1 with TRBJ2-2; the D gene is possibly TRBD1 (6 bases). Germline assignment: CDR1 DFQATT and CDR2 SNEGSKA (reference sequence). The CDR3 loop spans 15 amino acids. In DNA, the CDR3 is TGCAGTGCTAGAGATGCCAGGGGAAGGACCGGAGAGCTGTTTTTT. It encodes CSARDARGRTGELFF.

The J gene is TRBJ2-1, the V gene TRBV20-1, with 9 bases matching TRBD1. With V trimmed by 7 bases and J by 10 bases, 5 bases remained unmatched. The CDR3 contains 11 residues. The germline gives CDR1 DFQATT, CDR2 SNEGSKA (reference sequence). This CDR3 reads CSVTGGGEQFF. The CDR3 DNA reads TGCAGTGTTACAGGGGGCGGGGAGCAGTTCTTC.

CDR3 amino acids: CASSYSGESTEAFF. The CDR3 region has the DNA TGTGCCAGCAGTTACTCGGGGGAGAGCACTGAAGCTTTCTTT. J is TRBJ1-1 and V is TRBV6-5, with D tentatively TRBD1 (5 bases). CDR3 length: 14 residues. V lost 0 bases, J lost 4 bases, and 9 bases lay in between. Germline V gene data show CDR1 as MNHEY and CDR2 as SVGAGI.

The chain joins TRBV30 to TRBJ1-2; 8 bases map to TRBD1. The CDR3 is made up of 14 amino acids. CDR1 and CDR2 (germline): GTSNPN, SVGIG (reference sequence). Trimming cost V 2 bases and J 4 bases; bases outside gene matches: 6. Written as DNA, the CDR3 is TGTGCCTGGAGTACAGGGGGTGGCGGCTATGGCTACACCTTC. Amino acid sequence: CAWSTGGGGYGYTF.

The J gene is TRBJ1-2, the V gene TRBV20-1, with 8 bases matching TRBD1. The CDR3 loop spans 15 amino acids. Germline values: CDR1 DFQATT, CDR2 SNEGSKA (reference sequence). V trimming: 1 base; J trimming: 0 bases; junction bases outside the gene matches: 4. This chain's CDR3 is CSARGTGLANYGYTF. The CDR3 bases are TGCAGTGCTAGAGGGACAGGGCTTGCTAACTATGGCTACACCTTC.

V and J are TRBV30 and TRBJ2-3; possibly TRBD2 for D (6 bases). The CDR3 totals 14 residues. Trimming left V 0 bases short and J 6 bases short, with 13 bases between. Germline V gene data show CDR1 as GTSNPN and CDR2 as SVGIG (reference sequence). The CDR3 loop reads CAWSVGASADTQYF. The CDR3 nucleotides read TGTGCCTGGAGTGTAGGTGCTAGCGCCGATACGCAGTATTTT.

The V call is TRBV11-2, the J call TRBJ2-2; TRBD2 matches 13 bases. The CDR3 has 17 amino acids. The ends lost 8 bases at V and 7 bases at J; junction bases unmatched: 13. CDR1 is SGHAT and CDR2 is FQNNGV in the germline V gene. For the CDR3, the DNA is TGTGCCAGCTTTTGGGGACTAGCGGGACCTCGAGGCGGGGAGCTGTTTTTT. This codes for CASFWGLAGPRGGELFF.

The chain carries TRBV6-1 and TRBJ1-5, with TRBD1 as a possible D gene (6 bases). Looked up from germline, CDR1 is MNHNS and CDR2 is SASEGT. V was trimmed by 6 bases and J by 4 bases, leaving 16 bases between them. This CDR3 comprises 15 residues. CDR3 nucleotides: TGTGCCAGCAGGTTTGACGGGGGCCGGAATCAGCCCCAGCATTTT. Translation gives CASRFDGGRNQPQHF.

V usage is TRBV9 and J usage is TRBJ1-2; 7 bases line up with TRBD1. The CDR3 contains 14 residues. Trimming took 5 bases from V and 3 from J; bases not matched to a gene: 7. In germline, CDR1 is SGDLS, CDR2 YYNGEE. This CDR3 reads CASRTTGSDYGYTF. The CDR3 DNA sequence: TGTGCCAGCAGGACGACAGGGAGCGACTATGGCTACACCTTC. The entire variable domain, with the rest obtained from reference TRBV9 and TRBJ1-2, is as follows: DSGVTQTPKHLITATGQRVTLRCSPRSGDLSVYWYQQSLDQGLQFLIQYYNGEERAKGNILERFSAQQFPDLHSELNLSSLELGDSALYFCASRTTGSDYGYTFGSGTRLTVV.

This clone was picked up a small number of times. The genes are TRBV19 and TRBJ1-2; tentative D call: TRBD1 (6 bases). The CDR3 consists of 13 residues. Per germline, CDR1 LNHDA and CDR2 SQIVND (reference sequence). Trimming stripped 3 bases from V and 5 bases from J, with 10 bases between. In nucleotides, the CDR3 is TGTGCCAGTAGTATCACAGGGACGTATGGCTACACCTTC. Translating it yields CASSITGTYGYTF.

There are a few counts of this clone. V usage is TRBV6-2 or TRBV6-3 and J usage is TRBJ2-3; 13 nucleotides match TRBD2. The V segment lost 6 bases and the J segment 2 bases; nucleotides outside the gene matches: 5. This CDR3 comprises 16 residues. CDR1 is MNHEY and CDR2 is SVGEGT in the germline V gene. The CDR3 DNA follows: TGTGCCAGCAGGGAAGGACTAGCGGGGGACACAGATACGCAGTATTTT. It translates to CASREGLAGDTDTQYF.

There are many counts of this clone. The junction departs from germline at one end; a sequencing error may be responsible. The chain uses TRBV6-2 or TRBV6-3 and TRBJ2-7, with 7 nucleotides matching TRBD2. Per the germline V gene, CDR1 is MNHEY and CDR2 is SVGEGT. The CDR3 runs 16 residues. The CDR3 sequence: CASSFTGGGSSHEQYF. The CDR3 DNA reads as TGTGCCAGCAGTTTCACGGGAGGAGGTTCCTCCCACGAGCAGTACTTC.

This chain connects TRBV6-1 to TRBJ2-7, with 11 positions matching TRBD1. Germline-derived CDR1 and CDR2 are MNHNS and SASEGT. This CDR3 region has 14 residues. J was trimmed by 2 bases and V by 6 bases; bases with no gene match: 3. The CDR3 loop is CASSWGQGAYEQYF. The CDR3 DNA reads as TGTGCCAGCAGCTGGGGACAGGGGGCCTACGAGCAGTACTTC.

This clone was picked up a small number of times. This rearrangement joins TRBV6-2 or TRBV6-3 to TRBJ1-2; D unresolved. The CDR3 runs 15 residues. The germline V gene has CDR1 MNHEY and CDR2 SVGEGT. The ends were cut back, 10 bases at V and 8 bases at J, with 26 bases in the middle. The CDR3 region is CATQLPLKGLGGYTF. CDR3 in DNA: TGTGCCACCCAGCTTCCACTTAAGGGTCTCGGCGGCTACACCTTC.

This sequence joins TRBV5-1 and TRBJ1-2, with D unresolved. Trimming shortened V by 3 bases and J by 7 bases, and 16 bases separated the two germline ends. This CDR3 contains 14 residues. The V gene's germline CDR1 is SGHRS and CDR2 YFSETQ. CDR3 sequence: CASSYGEMPLGYTF. The CDR3 DNA reads TGCGCCAGCAGCTACGGAGAAATGCCCCTTGGCTACACCTTC.

The chain uses TRBV19 and TRBJ2-3; 13 bases map to TRBD2. V lost 3 bases to trimming and J lost 8 bases; unmatched junction nucleotides: 14. Germline-derived CDR1 and CDR2 are LNHDA and SQIVND (reference sequence). CDR3 length: 18 residues. The CDR3 loop is CASSMRGGTSGKGGTQYF. The CDR3 region has the DNA TGTGCCAGTAGTATGAGAGGAGGGACTAGCGGGAAGGGGGGTACGCAGTATTTT. Full variable domain (remainder filled in from reference TRBV19 and TRBJ2-3): DGGITQSPKYLFRKEGQNVTLSCEQNLNHDAMYWYRQDPGQGLRLIYYSQIVNDFQKGDIAEGYSVSREKKESFPLTVTSAQKNPTAFYLCASSMRGGTSGKGGTQYFGPGTRLTVL.

This clone has just a few counts. Written as DNA, the CDR3 is TGTGCCAGCAGCCCATGGACTAGCGGGGGGGATGAGCAGTTCTTC. Protein sequence: CASSPWTSGGDEQFF. The chain couples TRBV6-1 to TRBJ2-1, with 15 positions matching TRBD2. This CDR3 is built from 15 residues. Germline loops: CDR1 MNHNS, CDR2 SASEGT. With V trimmed by 6 bases and J by 8 bases, 5 bases remained unmatched.

This rearrangement joins TRBV20-1 to TRBJ1-5; D is perhaps TRBD1 (6 bases). Germline V gene lookup returns CDR1 DFQATT and CDR2 SNEGSKA (reference sequence). CDR3 size: 16 residues. Trimming left V 3 bases short and J 0 bases short, with 15 bases between. In DNA, the CDR3 is TGCAGTGCTAGCTTCGGGACACCTTATAGCAATCAGCCCCAGCATTTT. This sequence encodes CSASFGTPYSNQPQHF.

Only a few counts were recorded for this clone. V and J are TRBV19 and TRBJ2-7, with no clear D. Trimming pared 1 base from V and 3 bases from J, leaving 13 bases between. Germline CDR1 reads LNHDA; CDR2 reads SQIVND (reference sequence). The CDR3 length is 15 residues. In nucleotides, the CDR3 is TGTGCCAGTAGTATAGGTGGCCTAACAGACTACGAGCAGTACTTC. This gives the protein CASSIGGLTDYEQYF.